The 15 T cell receptor beta chains reported below all come from one sample, sequenced in a study of blood T cells in healthy people across ages. A second about 7 to 11 cycle PCR used barcoded and J-beta primers. TCRdb ran MiXCR on the 5' RACE reads and lists one entry per CDR3 protein. This table holds about a million distinct CDR3 sequences, 35% to 40% found once. Specimen: blood. These TCRs come from a man aged 18 to 29 in good health.

J is TRBJ1-2 and V is TRBV5-1, with D tentatively TRBD1 (5 bases). The CDR3 is 14 residues long. Between the trimmed V and J ends, which lost 0 bases and 5 bases, there was a span of 11 bases. CDR1 and CDR2 from the germline V gene are SGHRS and YFSETQ. Written as DNA, the CDR3 is TGCGCCAGCAGCTTGGACGAACCAGGGTATGGCTACACCTTC. It specifies CASSLDEPGYGYTF.

The table lists this clonotype with a few counts. V is TRBV7-3 and J is TRBJ2-1, with 8 bases identical to TRBD1. Trimming cost V 4 bases and J 9 bases; bases outside gene matches: 5. Germline V gives CDR1 SGHTA, CDR2 FQGTGA. The CDR3 consists of 13 residues. CDR3 sequence: CASSSDRASEQFF. CDR3 DNA sequence: TGTGCCAGCAGCTCGGACAGGGCAAGTGAGCAGTTCTTC.

This clonotype was counted a few times. The chain recombines TRBV18 with TRBJ2-7; TRBD1 matches at 8 bases. The CDR3 extends over 12 amino acids. Germline V gene lookup returns CDR1 KGHSH and CDR2 LQKENI. Germline trimming cut 3 bases from V and 6 bases from J; bases unmatched to any gene: 1. CDR3 in amino acids: CASSPDRGEQYF. CDR3 sequence (DNA): TGTGCCAGCTCACCCGACAGGGGCGAGCAGTACTTC.

This clonotype was counted only a few times. This chain connects TRBV5-1 to TRBJ1-2; no reliable D call. V was clipped by 4 bases and J by 1 base, with 11 bases between them. The CDR3 covers 14 residues. Germline CDR1 SGHRS, CDR2 YFSETQ. The CDR3 here is CASSPPGDNYGYTF. CDR3 coding DNA: TGCGCCAGCAGCCCTCCTGGGGATAACTATGGCTACACCTTC.

This clonotype was seen a handful of times. The chain recombines TRBV20-1 with TRBJ1-2; TRBD1 agrees at 10 bases. V shed 3 bases and J 8 bases; nucleotides not matched to a gene: 3. The length of the CDR3 is 12 residues. The germline V gene encodes CDR1 DFQATT and CDR2 SNEGSKA (reference sequence). The CDR3 loop reads CSASGTGAGYTF. The CDR3 DNA reads as TGCAGTGCTAGTGGGACAGGGGCAGGCTACACCTTC.

CDR3 loop: CASSLGRGAFF. CDR3 DNA sequence: TGTGCCAGCAGCTTAGGTAGGGGGGCTTTCTTT. The chain combines TRBV7-9 with TRBJ1-1; D might be TRBD1 (6 bases). Trimming shortened V by 1 base and J by 11 bases, and 8 bases separated the two germline ends. The CDR3 is 11 amino acids. CDR1 is SEHNR, CDR2 FQNEAQ, per germline (reference sequence).

The chain uses TRBV4-2 and TRBJ1-4, with D perhaps matching TRBD1 (5 bases). This CDR3 contains 15 residues. CDR1 is LGHNA and CDR2 is YNFKEQ in the germline V gene. Trimming left V 1 base short and J 4 bases short, with 10 bases between. This CDR3 is CASSQGDGYNEKLFF. The CDR3 DNA reads as TGTGCCAGCAGCCAAGGGGACGGATATAATGAAAAACTGTTTTTT.

The chain couples TRBV10-3 to TRBJ1-4; D gene unclear. CDR1 and CDR2 from the germline V gene are ENHRY and SYGVKD. V was shortened by 4 bases and J by 8 bases, with 11 bases between the two germline ends. The CDR3 runs 13 residues. The chain's CDR3 is CAISGATGEKLFF. The CDR3 DNA reads TGTGCCATCAGTGGGGCAACCGGCGAAAAACTGTTTTTT.

The chain is built from TRBV20-1 and TRBJ2-7; D is uncertain. V lost 0 bases and J lost 1, with 7 bases in between. Germline V gene data show CDR1 as DFQATT and CDR2 as SNEGSKA (reference sequence). This CDR3 spans 13 amino acids. In DNA, the CDR3 is TGCAGTGCTAGAGATAAGATTTCCTACGAGCAGTACTTC. This codes for CSARDKISYEQYF.

The chain employs TRBV11-2 and TRBJ1-6; tentative D call: TRBD1 (6 bases). The V and J ends lost 0 bases and 7 bases respectively, with 13 bases between them. CDR1 and CDR2 (germline): SGHAT, FQNNGV. The CDR3 runs 16 residues. The CDR3 protein is CASSLEGRGGNSPLHF. The CDR3 DNA reads TGTGCCAGCAGCTTAGAGGGCAGGGGTGGAAATTCACCCCTCCACTTT.

The V gene is TRBV20-1, the J gene TRBJ1-4; D is undetermined. Trimming removed 4 bases from V and 4 bases from J, with 10 bases in between. Germline V gene lookup returns CDR1 DFQATT and CDR2 SNEGSKA (reference sequence). The CDR3 sequence is 13 residues long. CDR3 protein: CSAITGNNEKLFF. CDR3 DNA: TGCAGTGCTATCACGGGGAATAATGAAAAACTGTTTTTT.

This clonotype came up a few times. This sequence joins TRBV6-6 and TRBJ2-5; D gene uncertain. V lost 1 base to trimming and J lost 3 bases, with 9 bases between them. The CDR3 runs to 14 residues. The germline V gene encodes CDR1 MNHNY and CDR2 SVGAGI (reference sequence). CDR3: CASSYWPGEETQYF. Here the CDR3 DNA reads TGTGCCAGCAGTTACTGGCCTGGAGAAGAGACCCAGTACTTC.

This clonotype appeared a few times. This chain joins TRBV20-1 and TRBJ1-6; no firm D call. Per germline, CDR1 DFQATT and CDR2 SNEGSKA (reference sequence). Trimming shortened V by 0 bases and J by 5 bases, and 17 bases separated the two germline ends. This CDR3 region has 17 residues. Here the CDR3 DNA reads TGCAGTGCTAGAGATCAGACGGTCTGGGAGAATAATTCACCCCTCCACTTT. As protein: CSARDQTVWENNSPLHF.

The chain has TRBV2 and TRBJ1-2, with 7 nucleotides matching TRBD1. The V gene end was trimmed by 6 bases and the J gene end by 5 bases; junction bases not matched to a gene: 6. Germline loops: CDR1 SNHLY, CDR2 FYNNEI. The CDR3 loop spans 13 amino acids. CDR3 sequence (DNA): TGTGCCAGCAGCGACAGGGTACGGTATGGCTACACCTTC. This translates into CASSDRVRYGYTF.

On this clonotype: Given a much more abundant clone one base away, this may be a read error. V usage is TRBV5-1 and J usage is TRBJ2-1; maybe TRBD2 (6 bases). Germline CDR1 reads SGHRS; CDR2 reads YFSETQ. The CDR3 runs to 15 residues. The V gene lost 9 bases and the J gene lost 5 bases, with 21 bases spanning the gap. CDR3 sequence: CANRNSGLDNNEQFF. The CDR3 DNA is TGCGCCAACAGGAATTCGGGACTGGACAACAATGAGCAGTTCTTC.